This passage covers 21 T cell receptor beta chains from one sample sequenced in a study of identical twins. TCRdb recomputed calls from the 5' RACE reads with MiXCR, one row per CDR3 protein. The repertoire holds some 790,000 distinct CDR3 sequences, with roughly 18% as singletons. This sample also belongs to another study, concerning T cells expressing NK-cell markers.

The sequencing sample was made of PBMCs. The receptor set was obtained from a woman aged 18-30 years in good health.

On this clonotype: Being one base from a much bigger clone, this may be a read error. The chain couples TRBV5-5 to TRBJ2-7; a possible D gene is TRBD1 (5 bases). Germline CDR1 and CDR2: SGHKS and YYEKEE (reference sequence). The CDR3 has 12 residues. Trimming removed 3 bases from V and 5 bases from J, with 9 bases in between. The CDR3 DNA reads TGTGCCAGCAGCTCCAAGGGGAACGAGCAGTACTTC. Translation gives CASSSKGNEQYF.

This clonotype was counted ten times or more. This chain uses TRBV5-4 with TRBJ2-7, with a weak D call TRBD2 (6 bases). CDR1 is SGHNT, CDR2 YYREEE, per germline (reference sequence). The CDR3 is 15 residues long. The V end was cut by 5 bases, the J end by 6 bases, with 21 bases between. This CDR3 is CASSPDGGRYGEQYF. The DNA of the CDR3 is TGTGCCAGCAGTCCGGACGGAGGGAGATACGGCGAGCAGTACTTC.

The chain carries TRBV6-1 and TRBJ2-2, with TRBD2 matching over 10 bases. The CDR3 covers 16 residues. The germline V gene encodes CDR1 MNHNS and CDR2 SASEGT. V lost 6 bases and J lost 4; bases outside the gene matches: 8. The CDR3 coding sequence is TGTGCCAGCAGGTTTAGCGGGAGGCGCGTCACCGGGGAGCTGTTTTTT. As protein: CASRFSGRRVTGELFF.

In its sample, this clonotype was seen a few times. The chain couples TRBV29-1 to TRBJ2-3; D remains unclear. This CDR3 region has 15 residues. The germline gives CDR1 SQVTM, CDR2 ANQGSEA. V lost 6 bases and J lost 0, with 16 bases in between. The CDR3 here is CSVREKHSSTDTQYF. CDR3 in DNA: TGCAGCGTCCGAGAGAAACACTCGAGCACAGATACGCAGTATTTT.

The chain carries TRBV7-6 and TRBJ1-1, with TRBD1 as a possible D gene (6 bases). Germline V gene data show CDR1 as SGHVS and CDR2 as FNYEAQ. The CDR3 totals 15 residues. Trimming took off 4 bases at V and 0 bases at J, with 12 bases between the two ends. CDR3 sequence (DNA): TGTGCCAGCAGCTCTACACAGGGTATGAACACTGAAGCTTTCTTT. This gives the protein CASSSTQGMNTEAFF. Variable domain in full (rest from reference TRBV7-6 and TRBJ1-1): GAGVSQSPRYKVTKRGQDVALRCDPISGHVSLYWYRQALGQGPEFLTYFNYEAQQDKSGLPNDRFSAERPEGSISTLTIQRTEQRDSAMYRCASSSTQGMNTEAFFGQGTRLTVV.

Only a few counts were recorded for this clonotype. The rearrangement links TRBV10-1 to TRBJ2-2, with D perhaps given as TRBD1 or TRBD2 (5 bases each). Trimming stripped 11 bases from V and 2 bases from J, with 18 bases between. Germline assignment: CDR1 WNHNN and CDR2 SYGVQD (reference sequence). The CDR3 spans 15 residues. This CDR3 reads CAAPGRNLNTGELFF. CDR3 DNA sequence: TGCGCCGCCCCGGGACGGAATCTAAACACCGGGGAGCTGTTTTTT.

CDR3 in amino acids: CASSFKQGTRAQYF. In DNA form, the CDR3 reads TGTGCCAGCAGTTTCAAACAGGGCACGAGAGCGCAGTATTTT. The chain links TRBV27 to TRBJ2-3; the D gene is possibly TRBD1 (6 bases). The V end lost 3 bases, the J end lost 10 bases, and 17 bases lay between the germline ends. The CDR3 is 14 amino acids. Germline V gives CDR1 MNHEY, CDR2 SMNVEV (reference sequence).

J is TRBJ1-1 and V is TRBV19, with D possibly TRBD1 on 6 matching bases. Germline CDR1 and CDR2: LNHDA and SQIVND (reference sequence). This CDR3 contains 15 residues. Trimming left V 4 bases short and J 0 bases short, with 12 bases between. The CDR3 DNA reads TGTGCCAGTAGTACAACAGGGTTGGTGAACACTGAAGCTTTCTTT. Its translation is CASSTTGLVNTEAFF.

This clonotype came up many times. The chain is built from TRBV12-3 or TRBV12-4 and TRBJ1-2; D unresolved. The CDR3 covers 12 residues. Trimming cost V 3 bases and J 5 bases, with 7 bases left between them. In DNA form, the CDR3 reads TGTGCCAGCAGTTTGACGGAGTATGGCTACACCTTC. This sequence encodes CASSLTEYGYTF.

In this sample, this clonotype turned up a few times. The genes are TRBV12-3 or TRBV12-4 and TRBJ1-4; D gene uncertain. There are 14 residues in the CDR3. V dropped 3 bases and J dropped 6 bases, with 11 bases sitting between them. The CDR3 region has the DNA TGTGCCAGCAGTTTTGGATCCCTGTATGAAAAACTGTTTTTT. Protein sequence: CASSFGSLYEKLFF.

This clonotype was seen a handful of times. This chain joins TRBV25-1 and TRBJ2-3, with 7 bases fitting TRBD2. CDR1 is MGHDK and CDR2 is SYGVNS in the germline V gene. The V segment lost 1 base and the J segment 1 base; nucleotides outside the gene matches: 5. The CDR3 consists of 16 residues. The CDR3 DNA is TGTGCCAGCAGTGAATCCCCAGCGGGGCGCACAGATACGCAGTATTTT. It translates to CASSESPAGRTDTQYF.

The chain joins TRBV29-1 to TRBJ1-1; possibly TRBD1 for D (5 bases). The length of the CDR3 is 14 residues. V lost 4 bases and J 6 bases, leaving 18 bases between the germline ends. Germline assignment: CDR1 SQVTM and CDR2 ANQGSEA. The chain's CDR3 is CSVGRDSSKSEAFF. CDR3 DNA: TGCAGCGTTGGAAGAGACAGTAGCAAGTCTGAAGCTTTCTTT.

This clonotype showed up just a few times. The V gene is TRBV3-1, the J gene TRBJ2-7; maybe TRBD1 (6 bases). The CDR3 consists of 13 residues. Germline CDR1 is LGHDT and CDR2 is YNNKEL (reference sequence). V gave up 7 bases and J gave up 6 bases, with 16 bases separating them. DNA of the CDR3: TGTGCCAGCAATGACAATGCAGGGGTCGAGCAGTACTTC. It codes for CASNDNAGVEQYF.

V gene TRBV7-2 combines with J gene TRBJ1-2, with 8 bases identical to TRBD1. CDR1 SGHTA and CDR2 FQGNSA come from the germline V gene. The V segment lost 3 bases and the J segment 6 bases; nucleotides outside the gene matches: 9. The length of the CDR3 is 15 residues. CDR3 loop: CASSFLLDRVDGYTF. CDR3 nucleotide sequence: TGTGCCAGCAGCTTCCTCCTGGACAGGGTCGATGGCTACACCTTC.

The CDR3 DNA reads TGCAGTGCTAGAGATCGTGCTAGCGGGAGTGTCACAGATACGCAGTATTTT. Translated, it gives CSARDRASGSVTDTQYF. This chain connects TRBV20-1 to TRBJ2-3; the match to TRBD2 covers 10 bases. Trimming cost V 0 bases and J 2 bases; bases outside gene matches: 8. This CDR3 region has 17 residues. Germline V gene sequence: CDR1 DFQATT, CDR2 SNEGSKA (reference sequence).

This rearrangement joins TRBV6-5 to TRBJ2-7; 7 bases line up with TRBD1. The length of the CDR3 is 15 residues. V dropped 0 bases and J dropped 3; count of bases not matched to a gene: 5. The germline V gene has CDR1 MNHEY and CDR2 SVGAGI. CDR3 amino acids: CASSYSRDSLYEQYF. DNA for the CDR3: TGTGCCAGCAGTTACTCGAGGGACAGCCTCTACGAGCAGTACTTC.

The table lists this clonotype with a few counts. The gene calls are TRBV10-3 and TRBJ2-7; unclear D gene. This CDR3 comprises 13 residues. Trimming took 3 bases from V and 3 from J, leaving 9 bases between them. Germline lookup yields CDR1 ENHRY and CDR2 SYGVKD. Here the CDR3 DNA reads TGTGCCATCAGTGAACCTCCAGTCTACGAGCAGTACTTC. Translation gives CAISEPPVYEQYF.

The rearrangement joins TRBV7-6 to TRBJ2-5; 7 nucleotides match TRBD1. Looked up from germline, CDR1 is SGHVS and CDR2 is FNYEAQ. CDR3 length: 14 amino acids. The V gene end was trimmed by 1 base and the J gene end by 3 bases; junction bases not matched to a gene: 2. CDR3 DNA sequence: TGTGCCAGCAGCTTAGTTGGGACAGAAGAGACCCAGTACTTC. Translated, it gives CASSLVGTEETQYF.

This clonotype was observed a handful of times. V and J are TRBV11-2 and TRBJ2-3; no clear D. CDR3 length: 15 residues. V lost 5 bases and J lost 4, with 16 bases in between. The germline gives CDR1 SGHAT, CDR2 FQNNGV. CDR3 sequence reads: CASSPISGAADTQYF. CDR3 coding DNA: TGTGCCAGCAGCCCCATTTCAGGCGCAGCAGATACGCAGTATTTT. Drawing the rest from reference TRBV11-2 and TRBJ2-3, the complete variable domain is EAGVAQSPRYKIIEKRQSVAFWCNPISGHATLYWYQQILGQGPKLLIQFQNNGVVDDSQLPKDRFSAERLKGVDSTLKIQPAKLEDSAVYLCASSPISGAADTQYFGPGTRLTVL.

This chain connects TRBV3-1 to TRBJ2-3, with 7 bases identical to TRBD1. The trim removed 5 bases at V and 2 bases at J, leaving 4 bases unmatched. CDR1 is LGHDT, CDR2 YNNKEL, per germline (reference sequence). This CDR3 region has 14 residues. This CDR3 reads CASSDTGVTDTQYF. DNA for the CDR3: TGTGCCAGCAGCGACACAGGGGTCACAGATACGCAGTATTTT.

This clonotype has a handful of counts. The rearrangement uses TRBV20-1 and TRBJ2-7, with D uncertain. This CDR3 comprises 11 residues. Germline-derived CDR1 and CDR2 are DFQATT and SNEGSKA (reference sequence). Trimming took off 0 bases at V and 5 bases at J, with 5 bases between the two ends. The CDR3 coding sequence is TGCAGTGCTAGAGATCAGAACGAGCAGTACTTC. It is translated as CSARDQNEQYF.